This T cell receptor beta chain stems from a study of cytomegalovirus exposure and HLA in healthy donors. Study-level background: Tens of millions of unique TCRs from HLA-typed donors were held in an early release of data. General observations from the study: Other equally common chains were less clonally expanded than HLA-associated TCR beta chains, a later analysis showed. Later analysis associated a missense DCLRE1C variant with TCR beta V- and J-gene trimming.

13 Jbeta primers and 60 Vbeta primers were used for the PCR. Method: immunoSEQ multiplex PCR; TCRdb's copy keeps in-frame clones and lacks some. Among under 200,000 clones listed, around 80% were seen once. On this clone: Antigen unknown. Its ends do not fully match the called genes, so a read error is possible.

This CDR3 contains 15 residues. Germline CDR1 and CDR2: SEHNR and FQNEAQ (reference sequence). This rearrangement joins TRBV7-9 to TRBJ2-5, with 9 bases aligning to TRBD1. This sequence was found in a woman aged 18 to 35 in good health and CMV-seronegative. The sample taken for sequencing was PBMCs. The CDR3 here is CSSSPGTGRAETQYF. CDR3 sequence (DNA): TGTTCCAGCAGCCCTGGGACAGGGAGAGCGGAGACCCAGTACTTC.